This T cell receptor (beta chain) was captured by sequencing in a study of cytomegalovirus exposure and HLA in healthy donors (dated by TCRdb to 2017 to 2019). Describing the broader study: According to a later analysis, one platform produced both the 110 or so validation repertoires and the approximately 600 repertoires of the first cohort. The study aimed to test whether cataloging public T cell receptors could reveal signatures of past pathogen exposure. In addition to the first cohort of approximately 670 subjects, a separate validation cohort of over 90 different subjects was used. The study combined high-throughput TCR immunosequencing, statistical association of individual TCRs with disease status, and machine learning to predict cytomegalovirus infection status.

Library creation used the immunoSEQ multiplex PCR assay. The authors' pipeline ran thus. A statistical classification framework was developed to diagnose cytomegalovirus status using the catalog of TCR beta chain sequences. Not all clones reach the TCRdb copy of this immuneACCESS table, which keeps in-frame sequences only. Checked studies attribute under half of the gap to unresolved V genes and leave the rest unexplained. That table supplies the V and J calls and clone size; D and trimming were determined from the DNA. Here the sample has a few hundred thousand clones; 85% to 90% occur a single time. Clones ranked in the top ten supply under 0.45% of the sample. The paper's findings and limits, for the study overall: Most TCR sequences were observed very rarely across donors, whereas some public TCRs were present in many individuals. In vitro tests confirmed that a few of the cytomegalovirus-associated TCR beta chains recognize cytomegalovirus antigens. A total of 150 to 200 TCR beta chains were listed by the study as associated with cytomegalovirus. The authors suggested that the approach could potentially be extended to other disease states and immunological phenotypes. Subsequent analysis determined that TCRs grouped into clusters in the first cohort also showed a tendency toward co-occurrence across the 120 or so validation repertoires, and 85% to 95% of cluster scores exceeded 0. A later analysis lacked HLA typing for the validation cohort, so it scored co-occurrence in that cohort across all 110 or so repertoires. The classifier was reported to diagnose cytomegalovirus status with high specificity and sensitivity in both the original cohort and the validation cohort.

In regard to this clone: No antigen is known for it. Nothing much larger sits one base from this clone, and base qualities are not available.

A distance of 14 bases separates the germline ends of V and J, which lose 2 bases and 9 bases respectively. The CDR3 spans 13 residues, from the cysteine through the phenylalanine. The sequence is cut down to CDR3 DNA, 39 bases in frame from base 1. CDR1 and CDR2 are drawn from the germline V gene: SGDLS, YYNGEE. The donors belonged to the validation cohort of over a hundred subjects, which was separate from the 666-subject first cohort. Sequenced material: PBMCs. This clonotype was sampled from a woman aged 18-35 years in good health and CMV-seronegative. The chain is made from TRBV9 and TRBJ1-2, and perhaps TRBD1 as D gene, on 5 matching bases. The DNA is TGTGCCAGCAGCGTCGGGGGGGATTCGAGCTACACCTTC. Its translation reads: CASSVGGDSSYTF.